This is a list of T cell receptor beta chains from one sample in a study of T cell repertoires in cytomegalovirus infection. Using its own MiXCR run on the reads, TCRdb lists one record per CDR3 protein. This repertoire shows around 360,000 distinct CDR3 sequences, roughly 34% found once; its top ten account for approximately 13%. Antigen specificity for these receptors is unknown. The input for sequencing was cultured PBMCs, taken from culture after CMV antigen stimulation. These receptors came from a human donor in good health (CMV status not recorded). Some clones in this sample may be carry-over from other donors' samples. Both conserved end residues are trimmed from each CDR3. Fields, in order: V gene, J gene, CDR3 protein.

v_gene: TRBV4-1
j_gene: TRBJ2-1
CDR3aa: ASKRLAAPANEQF

v_gene: TRBV10-2
j_gene: TRBJ2-5
CDR3aa: ASRPDNLLETQY

v_gene: TRBV7-2
j_gene: TRBJ2-1
CDR3aa: ASSHPTSGGGGNEQF

v_gene: TRBV27
j_gene: TRBJ1-2
CDR3aa: ASSPGTGLSYGYT

v_gene: TRBV18
j_gene: TRBJ1-2
CDR3aa: ASSLGPTGRNYGYT

v_gene: TRBV11-2
j_gene: TRBJ1-6
CDR3aa: ASSLTGQVSPLH

v_gene: TRBV2
j_gene: TRBJ2-2
CDR3aa: ASRPGLAGPQWNTGELF

v_gene: TRBV6-1
j_gene: TRBJ2-1
CDR3aa: ASRASGDDEQF

v_gene: TRBV7-2
j_gene: TRBJ1-5
CDR3aa: ASSTHRDRVTGNQPQH

v_gene: TRBV19
j_gene: TRBJ1-2
CDR3aa: ASSMKTIFYGYT

v_gene: TRBV29-1
j_gene: TRBJ2-3
CDR3aa: SVDGGTDTQY

v_gene: TRBV18
j_gene: TRBJ1-1
CDR3aa: ASSTGEGTEAF